This T cell receptor (beta chain) was sequenced in a study of T-cell memory formation after mild COVID-19 (dated by TCRdb to the early 2020s). Background on the whole study: Most TCR sequence clusters were specific to one of the two donors. T-cell clones expanding and contracting after mild COVID-19 in two donors were tracked by longitudinal TCRalpha and TCRbeta repertoire sequencing. Two young, previously healthy adult volunteers made up the cohort, one male and one female. Here is what the overall study found, with its caveats: The study included only a couple of mild cases, and larger cohorts that include severe cases with pre-infection samples were judged to be necessary. From day 15 to 85, contracting clones showed balanced CD4/CD8 phenotypes, whereas a second wave of clones that expanded from day 15 to 37 leaned towards CD4+. SARS-CoV-2 specificity was not confirmed for the second-wave clones peaking on day 37. Contracting CD4+ clones were located mainly in the CM and EM memory subsets, whereas CD8+ clones were found to be enriched in EMRA. The detection of some responding clones in pre-infection memory suggests that pre-existing cross-reactive memory T cells joined the SARS-CoV-2 response.

The sequencer was an Illumina NovaSeq 6000. cDNA libraries for TCRalpha and TCRbeta were prepared by 5'RACE using constant-segment primers, with sample barcodes and unique molecular identifiers added. RNA was extracted from every sample with Trizol reagent. Amplification of the libraries took two PCR steps, and the second step added a second sample barcode plus Illumina TruSeq adapters. Sequencing of the libraries was done on an Illumina NovaSeq, producing 2 x 150 bp paired-end reads. Concerning the study's data processing: The reads were demultiplexed and collapsed into UMI-guided consensus sequences using migec v1.2.7. Using mixcr v2.1.11, UMI consensuses were aligned to TRA and TRB V and J templates and then assembled into clonotypes. Expanded or contracted clonotypes were those called significant by both edgeR and NoisET, with noise models trained on biological replicates. For edgeR calls, the cutoffs were a false discovery rate-adjusted p below 0.01 and a log2 fold-change threshold of 1. PCA with hierarchical clustering of max-normalized trajectories of the 1000 most abundant clonotypes was used as exploratory dynamics analysis. The CD4 or CD8 phenotype of responding clones was assigned using the separately sequenced CD4+ and CD8+ repertoires. TCRdb handled the public reads itself, with Q25 trimming in fastp and clone calling in MiXCR, and kept productive beta chains. Every CDR3 protein is listed once, alongside the most common genes and DNA of its rows. Clone size and V and J calls follow TCRdb, not the original study. The sample table lists 300,000 to 400,000 distinct CDR3 sequences, 25% to 30% of them with a count of one. Approximately 15% of the sample is taken by the ten largest.

This clonotype appeared a few times. The target of this receptor is not known. No clone much larger than this one lies a single base away; base qualities are absent. PBMCs were isolated by Ficoll-Paque density gradient centrifugation. This sequence was found in an adult woman who had mild COVID-19 (a few samples of this study predate the infection). The sample titles of this study are shuffled in the database, so cell type and time point are left out; the donor was told from shared clones. The sequenced sample was PBMCs or a T cell subset sorted from them (not recorded which).

The CDR3 protein: CASSLLDGPEAFF. The DNA sequence is as follows: TGTGCCAGCAGCTTACTCGACGGACCAGAAGCTTTCTTT. The rearranged chain carries TRBV11-2 and TRBJ1-1, with the D gene too uncertain to name. The cysteine opens and the phenylalanine closes a CDR3 of 13 amino acids. The entry retains the CDR3 DNA only, 39 bases that are in frame from base 1. Trimming takes 2 bases from V and 8 bases from J, and the germline ends sit 12 bases apart. CDR1 SGHAT and CDR2 FQNNGV were looked up in the germline V gene.